The rows below give T cell receptor beta chains drawn from one sample of a study of cytomegalovirus exposure and HLA in healthy donors. TCRdb's copy holds only in-frame clones and misses some; the assay was immunoSEQ multiplex PCR. The repertoire holds approximately 100,000 clones, with approximately 73% as singletons. Source material: PBMCs. The receptors originated from a woman aged 50 to 65 in good health and CMV-seropositive. Both conserved end residues are trimmed from each CDR3. Size is omitted from some rows. Given values are once, few, many or a class for expanded clones.

V gene,clone size,J gene,CDR3 protein
TRBV2,few,TRBJ2-2,ASSALDSVTGELF
TRBV5-1,few,TRBJ2-2,ASSSVAGVGTGELF
TRBV10-1,.,TRBJ1-1,ASKGPGTTEAF
TRBV7-9,.,TRBJ2-5,SSSLGHREISMETQY
TRBV6-6,.,TRBJ1-1,ASSYSIHRENTEAF
TRBV4-1,.,TRBJ1-2,ASSQERSVAGGYT
TRBV4-2,.,TRBJ2-2,ASSLPLAGYTGELF
TRBV6-1,.,TRBJ2-2,ASHSDRGSTGELF
TRBV5-6,.,TRBJ2-5,ASSLGDRGHETQY
TRBV6-5,.,TRBJ2-4,ASSLRGGIQY
TRBV6-5,.,TRBJ2-1,ASSYTGGRKGPQF
TRBV7-9,.,TRBJ2-5,ASSFPSRETQY
TRBV27,.,TRBJ2-2,ASSSSGTVTGELF
TRBV6-4,.,TRBJ1-1,ASRPDRGNTEAF
TRBV27,few,TRBJ2-3,ASRGTSFRSDTQY
TRBV11-2,.,TRBJ2-7,ASSSPPGGSYEQY
TRBV5-1,.,TRBJ1-5,ASSIDSNQPQH
TRBV21-1,.,TRBJ2-6,ASSKADPGTGNGVSGANVLT
TRBV25-1,.,TRBJ1-1,ASSDHIKDRGWTEAF
TRBV25-1,.,TRBJ1-3,ASSEEGPISTIY
TRBV27,.,TRBJ1-6,ASSLKRVNSPLH
TRBV5-1,.,TRBJ2-5,ASSDRLAGRETQY
TRBV5-1,once,TRBJ1-2,ASRNLDSSFNYGYT
TRBV9,few,TRBJ2-1,ASSLMGQASNEQF
TRBV2,.,TRBJ2-3,ASTADLFTDTQY
TRBV27,.,TRBJ2-1,ASRTSGSDNEQF
TRBV9,.,TRBJ2-3,ASSTPGGGASDTQY
TRBV11-3,.,TRBJ2-3,ASSTPGTSTPDTQY
TRBV5-8,.,TRBJ2-7,ASSGPGLTYEQY
TRBV2,.,TRBJ1-1,ASGPKEREAF
TRBV25-1,.,TRBJ1-5,ASSETGSGQPQH
TRBV30,few,TRBJ2-3,AWSDGGITDTQY
TRBV6-1,once,TRBJ1-5,ASSEDNGGHQPQH
TRBV27,once,TRBJ1-1,ASSFLRQGWSNTEAF
TRBV10-3,.,TRBJ2-1,AISVGLAGGDEQF
TRBV6-5,.,TRBJ1-5,ASRRVGQPQH
TRBV4-2,once,TRBJ1-3,ASSQDRGVHGNTIY
TRBV5-1,.,TRBJ2-7,ASSFQGTYEQY
TRBV2,.,TRBJ2-5,ASSEDLTSSGGRETQY
TRBV18,.,TRBJ1-1,ASKSPGQPEAF